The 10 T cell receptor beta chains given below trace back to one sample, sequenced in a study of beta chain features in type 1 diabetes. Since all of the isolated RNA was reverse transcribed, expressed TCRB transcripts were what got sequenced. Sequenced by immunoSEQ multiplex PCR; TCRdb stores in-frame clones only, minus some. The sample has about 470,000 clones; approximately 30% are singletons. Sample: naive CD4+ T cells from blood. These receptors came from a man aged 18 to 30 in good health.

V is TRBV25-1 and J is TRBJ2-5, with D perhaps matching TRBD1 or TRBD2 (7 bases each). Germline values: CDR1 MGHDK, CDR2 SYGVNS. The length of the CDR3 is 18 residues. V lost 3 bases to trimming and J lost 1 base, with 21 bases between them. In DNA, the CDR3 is TGTGCCAGCAGTGACCCCAGGGGGGGACTAAGATCCCAAGAGACCCAGTACTTC. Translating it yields CASSDPRGGLRSQETQYF.

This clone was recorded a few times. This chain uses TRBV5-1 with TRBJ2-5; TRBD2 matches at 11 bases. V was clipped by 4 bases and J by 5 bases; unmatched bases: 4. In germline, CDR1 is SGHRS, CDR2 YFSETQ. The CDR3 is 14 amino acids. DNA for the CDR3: TGCGCCAGCAGCCCCGGGACTAGCGGTGAGACCCAGTACTTC. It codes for CASSPGTSGETQYF.

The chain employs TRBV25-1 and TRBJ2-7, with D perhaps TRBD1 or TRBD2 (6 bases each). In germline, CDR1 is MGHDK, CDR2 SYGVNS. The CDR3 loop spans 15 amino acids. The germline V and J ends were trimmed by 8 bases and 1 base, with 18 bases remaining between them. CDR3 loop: CASSLPGAGSYEQYF. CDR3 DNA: TGTGCCAGCTCTTTACCGGGGGCAGGATCCTACGAGCAGTACTTC.

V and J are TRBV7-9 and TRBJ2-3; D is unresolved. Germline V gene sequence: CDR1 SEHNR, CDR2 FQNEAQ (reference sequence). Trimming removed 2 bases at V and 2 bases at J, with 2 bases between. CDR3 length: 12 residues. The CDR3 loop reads CASSLHTDTQYF. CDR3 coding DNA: TGTGCCAGCAGCTTACACACAGATACGCAGTATTTT. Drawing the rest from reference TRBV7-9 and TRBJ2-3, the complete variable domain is DTGVSQNPRHKITKRGQNVTFRCDPISEHNRLYWYRQTLGQGPEFLTYFQNEAQLEKSRLLSDRFSAERPKGSFSTLEIQRTEQGDSAMYLCASSLHTDTQYFGPGTRLTVL.

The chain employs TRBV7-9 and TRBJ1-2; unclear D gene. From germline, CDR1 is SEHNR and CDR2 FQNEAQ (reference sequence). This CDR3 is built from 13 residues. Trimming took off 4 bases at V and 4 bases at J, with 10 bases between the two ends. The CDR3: CASSSTVLYGYTF. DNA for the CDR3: TGTGCCAGCAGCTCCACAGTCCTCTATGGCTACACCTTC.

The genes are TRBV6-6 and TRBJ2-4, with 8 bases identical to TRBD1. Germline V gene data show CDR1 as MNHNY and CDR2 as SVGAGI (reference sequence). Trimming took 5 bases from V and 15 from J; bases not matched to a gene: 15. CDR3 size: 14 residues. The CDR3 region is CASSPPGQVTDSYF. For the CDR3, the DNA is TGTGCCAGCAGTCCTCCGGGACAGGTTACCGATTCGTACTTC.

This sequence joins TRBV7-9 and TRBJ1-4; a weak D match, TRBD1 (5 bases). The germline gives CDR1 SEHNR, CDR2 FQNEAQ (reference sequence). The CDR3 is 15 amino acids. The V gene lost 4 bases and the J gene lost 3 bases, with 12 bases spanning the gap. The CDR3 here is CASSSLAGSNEKLFF. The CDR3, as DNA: TGTGCCAGCAGCTCCCTCGCAGGGTCTAATGAAAAACTGTTTTTT.

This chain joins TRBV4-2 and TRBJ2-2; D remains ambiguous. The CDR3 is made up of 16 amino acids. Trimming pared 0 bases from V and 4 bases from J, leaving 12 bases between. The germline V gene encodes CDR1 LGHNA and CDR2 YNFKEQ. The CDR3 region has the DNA TGTGCCAGCAGCCAAGAGTCCCCCCTCCCCACCGGGGAGCTGTTTTTT. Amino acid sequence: CASSQESPLPTGELFF.

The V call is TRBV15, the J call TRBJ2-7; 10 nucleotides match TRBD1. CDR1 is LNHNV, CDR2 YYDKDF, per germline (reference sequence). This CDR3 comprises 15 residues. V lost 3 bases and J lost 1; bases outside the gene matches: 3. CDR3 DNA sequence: TGTGCCACCAGCAGGGGACAGGGGATTTCCTACGAGCAGTACTTC. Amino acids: CATSRGQGISYEQYF. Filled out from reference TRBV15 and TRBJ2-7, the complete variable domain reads DAMVIQNPRYQVTQFGKPVTLSCSQTLNHNVMYWYQQKSSQAPKLLFHYYDKDFNNEADTPDNFQSRRPNTSFCFLDIRSPGLGDTAMYLCATSRGQGISYEQYFGPGTRLTVT.

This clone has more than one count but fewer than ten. The CDR3 coding sequence is TGTGCCAGCTCACCACCTTCCAGGGGGTCCACTGAAGCTTTCTTT. Translated, it gives CASSPPSRGSTEAFF. The rearrangement uses TRBV18 and TRBJ1-1, with 7 positions matching TRBD1. Unmatched junction bases numbered 5, after V lost 0 bases and J lost 4 bases. Germline assignment: CDR1 KGHSH and CDR2 LQKENI. CDR3 size: 15 residues. The variable domain in full, completed from reference TRBV18 and TRBJ1-1, reads NAGVMQNPRHLVRRRGQEARLRCSPMKGHSHVYWYRQLPEEGLKFMVYLQKENIIDESGMPKERFSAEFPKEGPSILRIQQVVRGDSAAYFCASSPPSRGSTEAFFGQGTRLTVV.